The rows below give T cell receptor beta chains drawn from one sample of a study of identifying expanded T cells in peripheral blood. The repertoire was sequenced with immunoSEQ multiplex PCR; TCRdb's copy has only in-frame clones and lacks some. The table includes around 68,000 clones, 80% to 90% detected once. Sequencing was performed on blood. These TCRs come from a person aged 18 to 75 in good health. Each CDR3 is given with its conserved first and last residue. Each record gives: V gene, J gene, clone size, CDR3 protein. For some rows the clone size is stated as once, few or many, or as a class when expanded; others skip it.

v_call: TRBV7-6; j_call: TRBJ2-2; clone_size: -; cdr3_aa: CASSSGLAGIAGELFF
v_call: TRBV6-5; j_call: TRBJ1-2; clone_size: -; cdr3_aa: CASSYTSAANYGYTF
v_call: TRBV29-1; j_call: TRBJ2-7; clone_size: -; cdr3_aa: CSAFGRTGADEQYF
v_call: TRBV5-1; j_call: TRBJ2-5; clone_size: -; cdr3_aa: CASSLGIATETQYF
v_call: TRBV19; j_call: TRBJ2-5; clone_size: -; cdr3_aa: CASAGQGRETQYF
v_call: TRBV28; j_call: TRBJ2-1; clone_size: -; cdr3_aa: CASSPPGTSGNEQFF
v_call: TRBV4-1; j_call: TRBJ2-5; clone_size: -; cdr3_aa: CASSPRSLETQYF
v_call: TRBV6-4; j_call: TRBJ2-2; clone_size: few; cdr3_aa: CASSDGEPGELFF
v_call: TRBV18; j_call: TRBJ2-2; clone_size: -; cdr3_aa: CASSPGGRTVDTGELFF
v_call: TRBV7-9; j_call: TRBJ1-5; clone_size: -; cdr3_aa: CASSLAGGGSNQPQHF
v_call: TRBV19; j_call: TRBJ1-1; clone_size: once; cdr3_aa: CASSAAILNTEAFF
v_call: TRBV9; j_call: TRBJ2-2; clone_size: -; cdr3_aa: CASSVVGSAGELFF
v_call: TRBV28; j_call: TRBJ1-5; clone_size: -; cdr3_aa: CASITMGVGNQPQHF
v_call: TRBV9; j_call: TRBJ2-1; clone_size: -; cdr3_aa: CASSGQGYNEQFF
v_call: TRBV15; j_call: TRBJ1-1; clone_size: -; cdr3_aa: CATSKTDGALMSFF
v_call: TRBV19; j_call: TRBJ2-4; clone_size: -; cdr3_aa: CATPRCIQYF
v_call: TRBV29-1; j_call: TRBJ2-3; clone_size: -; cdr3_aa: CSGQSGPGLGTDTQYF
v_call: TRBV2; j_call: TRBJ2-2; clone_size: -; cdr3_aa: CASSEMASGAGELFF
v_call: TRBV9; j_call: TRBJ2-1; clone_size: once; cdr3_aa: CASSEGQPGLGFHPGFF
v_call: TRBV28; j_call: TRBJ1-5; clone_size: -; cdr3_aa: CASRNPQYSDLNQPQHF
v_call: TRBV7-3; j_call: TRBJ2-5; clone_size: -; cdr3_aa: CASSPGQRETQYF
v_call: TRBV18; j_call: TRBJ2-7; clone_size: -; cdr3_aa: CASSPRLQGGSYEQYF
v_call: TRBV27; j_call: TRBJ2-3; clone_size: -; cdr3_aa: CASSPTSWGDTQYF
v_call: TRBV10-3; j_call: TRBJ1-3; clone_size: -; cdr3_aa: CAIQGARGNTIYF
v_call: TRBV7-9; j_call: TRBJ2-7; clone_size: -; cdr3_aa: CASSSYRGSYEQYF
v_call: TRBV2; j_call: TRBJ2-7; clone_size: -; cdr3_aa: CASTTDRERSYEQYF
v_call: TRBV11-2; j_call: TRBJ2-7; clone_size: -; cdr3_aa: CASSLQTYEQYF
v_call: TRBV18; j_call: TRBJ2-5; clone_size: -; cdr3_aa: CASSLSGTSGQETQYF
v_call: TRBV4-2; j_call: TRBJ2-7; clone_size: -; cdr3_aa: CASSQEGTGAGYEQYF
v_call: TRBV4-1; j_call: TRBJ2-5; clone_size: -; cdr3_aa: CASSQPQETQYF
v_call: TRBV4-1; j_call: TRBJ1-2; clone_size: -; cdr3_aa: CASSQEPGANYGYTF
v_call: TRBV6-1; j_call: TRBJ1-1; clone_size: -; cdr3_aa: CASSEGNTEAFF
v_call: TRBV6-4; j_call: TRBJ2-3; clone_size: many; cdr3_aa: CASSGLAGSDTQYF
v_call: TRBV6-4; j_call: TRBJ2-2; clone_size: once; cdr3_aa: CASSDYDRGETGELFF
v_call: TRBV7-9; j_call: TRBJ1-2; clone_size: -; cdr3_aa: CASSLTLTGTGYGYTF
v_call: TRBV4-2; j_call: TRBJ2-7; clone_size: -; cdr3_aa: CASSQDRASYEQYF
v_call: TRBV5-1; j_call: TRBJ1-2; clone_size: -; cdr3_aa: CASRQTPGTGENGYTF
v_call: TRBV4-1; j_call: TRBJ1-5; clone_size: -; cdr3_aa: CASSLIGGDQPQHF
v_call: TRBV7-3; j_call: TRBJ1-1; clone_size: -; cdr3_aa: CASSRELNTEAFF
v_call: TRBV30; j_call: TRBJ1-6; clone_size: -; cdr3_aa: CALTTGNSYNSPLHF
v_call: TRBV11-1; j_call: TRBJ2-7; clone_size: -; cdr3_aa: CASSLLKGPVFAEQYF
v_call: TRBV4-3; j_call: TRBJ2-7; clone_size: -; cdr3_aa: CASSQETTGPSSYEQYF
v_call: TRBV13; j_call: TRBJ1-2; clone_size: -; cdr3_aa: CASSLGTGHGYTF
v_call: TRBV4-3; j_call: TRBJ1-2; clone_size: once; cdr3_aa: CASSQGASAYGYTF
v_call: TRBV9; j_call: TRBJ2-2; clone_size: -; cdr3_aa: CASSVALAGELFF
v_call: TRBV11-2; j_call: TRBJ2-7; clone_size: -; cdr3_aa: CASSPASGSYYEQYF
v_call: TRBV2; j_call: TRBJ2-1; clone_size: once; cdr3_aa: CASSDTGSGEQFF
v_call: TRBV7-2; j_call: TRBJ1-1; clone_size: -; cdr3_aa: CASSLEVNTEAFF